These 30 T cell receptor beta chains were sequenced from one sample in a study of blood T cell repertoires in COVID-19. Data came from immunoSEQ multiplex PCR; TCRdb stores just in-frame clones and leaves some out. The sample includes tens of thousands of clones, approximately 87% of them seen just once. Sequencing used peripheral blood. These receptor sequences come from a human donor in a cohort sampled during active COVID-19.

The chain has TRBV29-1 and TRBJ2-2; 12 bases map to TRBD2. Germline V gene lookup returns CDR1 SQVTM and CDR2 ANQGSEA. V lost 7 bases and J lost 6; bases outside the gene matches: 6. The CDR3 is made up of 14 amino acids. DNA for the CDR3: TGCAGCGCCGCTAGCGGGGGGGCCCCCGGGGAGCTGTTTTTT. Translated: CSAASGGAPGELFF.

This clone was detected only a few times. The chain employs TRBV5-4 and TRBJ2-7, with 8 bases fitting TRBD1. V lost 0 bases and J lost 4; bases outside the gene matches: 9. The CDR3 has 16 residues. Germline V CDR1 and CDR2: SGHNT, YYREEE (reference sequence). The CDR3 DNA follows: TGTGCCAGCAGCTTGGGGGGACAGGCCTCAGGTTACGAGCAGTACTTC. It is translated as CASSLGGQASGYEQYF.

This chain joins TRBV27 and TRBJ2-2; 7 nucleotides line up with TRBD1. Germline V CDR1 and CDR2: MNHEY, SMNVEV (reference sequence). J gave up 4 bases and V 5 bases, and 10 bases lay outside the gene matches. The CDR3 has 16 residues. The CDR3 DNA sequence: TGTGCCAGCAGTGGGAGCAATCGACAGGGCACCGGGGAGCTGTTTTTT. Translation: CASSGSNRQGTGELFF.

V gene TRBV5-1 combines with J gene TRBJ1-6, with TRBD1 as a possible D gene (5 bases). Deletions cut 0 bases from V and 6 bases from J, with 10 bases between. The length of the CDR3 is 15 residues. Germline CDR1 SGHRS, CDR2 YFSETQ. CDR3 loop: CASSLEGVGNSPLHF. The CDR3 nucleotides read TGCGCCAGCAGCTTGGAAGGGGTGGGTAATTCACCCCTCCACTTT.

The CDR3 region is CASSPAGLGVSGANVLTF. CDR3 coding DNA: TGTGCCAGCAGTCCTGCGGGACTAGGTGTCTCTGGGGCCAACGTCCTGACTTTC. V usage is TRBV27 and J usage is TRBJ2-6; 8 bases align to TRBD2. The V gene's germline CDR1 is MNHEY and CDR2 SMNVEV (reference sequence). The length of the CDR3 is 18 residues. The ends lost 5 bases at V and 0 bases at J; junction bases unmatched: 9. The full variable domain, completed using reference TRBV27 and TRBJ2-6, is EAQVTQNPRYLITVTGKKLTVTCSQNMNHEYMSWYRQDPGLGLRQIYYSMNVEVTDKGDVPEGYKVSRKEKRNFPLILESPSPNQTSLYFCASSPAGLGVSGANVLTFGAGSRLTVL.

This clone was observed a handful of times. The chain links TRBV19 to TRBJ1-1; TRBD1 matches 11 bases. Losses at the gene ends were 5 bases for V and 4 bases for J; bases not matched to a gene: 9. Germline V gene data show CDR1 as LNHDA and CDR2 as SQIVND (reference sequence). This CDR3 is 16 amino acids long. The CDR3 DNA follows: TGTGCCAGTAGTCGGACAGGGGGCGAAGTTATCACTGAAGCTTTCTTT. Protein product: CASSRTGGEVITEAFF.

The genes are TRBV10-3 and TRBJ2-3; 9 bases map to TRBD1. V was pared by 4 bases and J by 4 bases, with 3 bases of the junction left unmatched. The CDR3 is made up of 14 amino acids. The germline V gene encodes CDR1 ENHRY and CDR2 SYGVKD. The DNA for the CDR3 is TGTGCCATCAGTGGGGACAGGGATGCAGATACGCAGTATTTT. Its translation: CAISGDRDADTQYF.

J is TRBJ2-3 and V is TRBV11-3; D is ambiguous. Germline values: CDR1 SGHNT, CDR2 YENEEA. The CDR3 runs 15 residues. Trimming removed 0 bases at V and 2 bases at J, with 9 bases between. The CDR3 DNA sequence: TGTGCCAGCAGCTTAGAGGGCAGGTACACAGATACGCAGTATTTT. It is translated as CASSLEGRYTDTQYF. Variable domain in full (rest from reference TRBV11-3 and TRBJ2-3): EAGVVQSPRYKIIEKKQPVAFWCNPISGHNTLYWYLQNLGQGPELLIRYENEEAVDDSQLPKDRFSAERLKGVDSTLKIQPAELGDSAVYLCASSLEGRYTDTQYFGPGTRLTVL.

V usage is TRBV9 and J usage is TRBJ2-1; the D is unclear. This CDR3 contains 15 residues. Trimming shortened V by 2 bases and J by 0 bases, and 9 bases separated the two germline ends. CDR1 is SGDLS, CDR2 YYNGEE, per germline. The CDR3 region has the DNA TGTGCCAGCAGCGTCGAGTTGAGCTCCTACAATGAGCAGTTCTTC. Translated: CASSVELSSYNEQFF.

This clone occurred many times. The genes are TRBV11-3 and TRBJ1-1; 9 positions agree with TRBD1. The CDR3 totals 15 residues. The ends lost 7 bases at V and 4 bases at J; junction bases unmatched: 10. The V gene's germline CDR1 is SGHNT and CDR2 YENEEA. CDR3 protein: CASKGQGMRGTEAFF. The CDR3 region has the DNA TGTGCCAGCAAGGGACAGGGAATGCGTGGCACTGAAGCTTTCTTT.

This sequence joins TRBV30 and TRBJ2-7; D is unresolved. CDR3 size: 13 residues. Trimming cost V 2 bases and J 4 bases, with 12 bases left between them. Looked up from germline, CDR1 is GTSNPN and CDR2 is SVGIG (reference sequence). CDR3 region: CAWSPSQEYEQYF. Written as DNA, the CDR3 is TGTGCCTGGAGTCCAAGCCAAGAGTACGAGCAGTACTTC.

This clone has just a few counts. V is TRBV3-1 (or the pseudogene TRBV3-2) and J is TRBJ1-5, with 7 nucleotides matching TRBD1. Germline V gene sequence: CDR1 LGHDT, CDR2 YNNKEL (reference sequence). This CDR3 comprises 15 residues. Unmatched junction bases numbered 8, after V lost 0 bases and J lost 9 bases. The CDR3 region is CASSQEGTDLWPQHF. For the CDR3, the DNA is TGTGCCAGCAGCCAAGAGGGGACAGACCTGTGGCCCCAGCATTTT.

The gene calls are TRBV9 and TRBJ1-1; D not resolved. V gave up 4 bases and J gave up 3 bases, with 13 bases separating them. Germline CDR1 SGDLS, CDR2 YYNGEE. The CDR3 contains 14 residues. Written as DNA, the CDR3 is TGTGCCAGCAGCCTCCGATCCGGGGACACTGAAGCTTTCTTT. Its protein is CASSLRSGDTEAFF.

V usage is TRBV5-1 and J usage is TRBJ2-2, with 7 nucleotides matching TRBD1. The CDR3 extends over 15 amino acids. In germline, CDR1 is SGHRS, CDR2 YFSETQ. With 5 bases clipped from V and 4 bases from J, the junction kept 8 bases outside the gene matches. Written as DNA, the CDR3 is TGCGCCAGCAGTCAACAGGGGCGTGGCACCGGGGAGCTGTTTTTT. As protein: CASSQQGRGTGELFF. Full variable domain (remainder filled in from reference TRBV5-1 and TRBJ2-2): KAGVTQTPRYLIKTRGQQVTLSCSPISGHRSVSWYQQTPGQGLQFLFEYFSETQRNKGNFPGRFSGRQFSNSRSEMNVSTLELGDSALYLCASSQQGRGTGELFFGEGSRLTVL.

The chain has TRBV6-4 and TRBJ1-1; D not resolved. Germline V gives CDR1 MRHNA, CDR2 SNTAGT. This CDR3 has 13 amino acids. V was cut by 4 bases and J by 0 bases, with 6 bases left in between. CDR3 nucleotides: TGTGCCAGCAGTGTCGACTTGAACACTGAAGCTTTCTTT. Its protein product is CASSVDLNTEAFF.

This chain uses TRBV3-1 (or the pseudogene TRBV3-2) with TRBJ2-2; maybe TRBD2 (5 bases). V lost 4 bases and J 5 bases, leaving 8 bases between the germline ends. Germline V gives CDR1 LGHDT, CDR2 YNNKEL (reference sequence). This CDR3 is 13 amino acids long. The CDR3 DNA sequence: TGTGCCAGCAGCCCGGGATATACCGGGGAGCTGTTTTTT. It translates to CASSPGYTGELFF.

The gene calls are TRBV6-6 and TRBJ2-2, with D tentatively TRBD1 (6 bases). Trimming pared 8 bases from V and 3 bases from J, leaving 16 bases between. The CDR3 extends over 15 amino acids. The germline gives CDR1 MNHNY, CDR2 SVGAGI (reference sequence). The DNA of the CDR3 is TGTGCCAGCTCCACCGGGACACGGTACACCGGGGAGCTGTTTTTT. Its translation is CASSTGTRYTGELFF.

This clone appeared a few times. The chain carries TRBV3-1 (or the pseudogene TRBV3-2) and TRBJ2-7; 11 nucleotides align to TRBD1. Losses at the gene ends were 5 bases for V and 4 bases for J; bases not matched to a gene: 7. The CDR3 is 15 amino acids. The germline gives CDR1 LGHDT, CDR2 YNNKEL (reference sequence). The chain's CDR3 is CASSYPGQGEYEQYF. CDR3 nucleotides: TGTGCCAGCAGCTATCCGGGACAGGGGGAGTACGAGCAGTACTTC.

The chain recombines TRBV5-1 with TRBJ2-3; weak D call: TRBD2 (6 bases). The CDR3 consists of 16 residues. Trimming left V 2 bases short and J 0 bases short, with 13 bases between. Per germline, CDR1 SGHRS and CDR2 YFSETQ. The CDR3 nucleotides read TGCGCCAGCAGCTTCCTTCTAGCGAGTAGCACAGATACGCAGTATTTT. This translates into CASSFLLASSTDTQYF.

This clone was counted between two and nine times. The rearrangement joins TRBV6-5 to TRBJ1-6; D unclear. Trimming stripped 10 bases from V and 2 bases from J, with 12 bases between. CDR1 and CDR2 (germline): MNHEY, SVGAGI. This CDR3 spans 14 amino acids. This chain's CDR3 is CATTGSAYNSPLHF. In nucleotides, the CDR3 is TGTGCCACCACGGGGAGCGCCTATAATTCACCCCTCCACTTT.

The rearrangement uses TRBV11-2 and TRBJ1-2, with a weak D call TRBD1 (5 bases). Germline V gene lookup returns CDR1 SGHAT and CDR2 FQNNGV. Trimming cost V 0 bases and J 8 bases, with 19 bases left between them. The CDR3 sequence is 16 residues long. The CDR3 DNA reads TGTGCCAGCAGCTTAGAGCGTTCAGAGGGGAGGGGAGGCTACACCTTC. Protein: CASSLERSEGRGGYTF. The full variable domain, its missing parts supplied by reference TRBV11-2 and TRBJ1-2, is EAGVAQSPRYKIIEKRQSVAFWCNPISGHATLYWYQQILGQGPKLLIQFQNNGVVDDSQLPKDRFSAERLKGVDSTLKIQPAKLEDSAVYLCASSLERSEGRGGYTFGSGTRLTVV.

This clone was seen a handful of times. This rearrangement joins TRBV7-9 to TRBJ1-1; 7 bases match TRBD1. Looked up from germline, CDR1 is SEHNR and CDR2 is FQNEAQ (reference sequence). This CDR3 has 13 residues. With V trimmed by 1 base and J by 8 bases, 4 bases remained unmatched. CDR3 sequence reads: CASSLGRDREAFF. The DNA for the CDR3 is TGTGCCAGCAGCTTAGGACGGGACAGAGAAGCTTTCTTT.

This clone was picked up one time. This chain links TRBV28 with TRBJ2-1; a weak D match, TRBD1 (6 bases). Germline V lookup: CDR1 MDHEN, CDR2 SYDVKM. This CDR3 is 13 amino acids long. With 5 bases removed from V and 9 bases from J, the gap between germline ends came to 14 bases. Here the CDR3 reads CASSKWTRGEQFF. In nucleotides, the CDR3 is TGTGCCAGCAGTAAATGGACCAGGGGTGAGCAGTTCTTC.

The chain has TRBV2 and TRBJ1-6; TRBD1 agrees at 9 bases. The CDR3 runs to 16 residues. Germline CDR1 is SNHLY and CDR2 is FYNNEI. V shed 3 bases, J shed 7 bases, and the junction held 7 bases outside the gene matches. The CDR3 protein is CASSEDRGFRNSPLHF. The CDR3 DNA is TGTGCCAGCAGTGAGGACAGGGGATTTCGAAATTCACCCCTCCACTTT.

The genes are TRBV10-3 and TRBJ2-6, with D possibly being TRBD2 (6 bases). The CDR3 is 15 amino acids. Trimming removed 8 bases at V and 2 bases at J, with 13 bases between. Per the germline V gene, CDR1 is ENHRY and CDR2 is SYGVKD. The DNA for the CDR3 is TGTGCCATCCAACTCGGGGGAACTGGGGCCAACGTCCTGACTTTC. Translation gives CAIQLGGTGANVLTF.

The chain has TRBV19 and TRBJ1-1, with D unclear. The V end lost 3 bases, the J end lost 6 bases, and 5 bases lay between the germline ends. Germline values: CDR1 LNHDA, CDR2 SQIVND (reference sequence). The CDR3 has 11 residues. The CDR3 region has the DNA TGTGCCAGTAGTATCCGGTCTGAAGCTTTCTTT. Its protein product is CASSIRSEAFF. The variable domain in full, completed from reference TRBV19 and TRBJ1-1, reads DGGITQSPKYLFRKEGQNVTLSCEQNLNHDAMYWYRQDPGQGLRLIYYSQIVNDFQKGDIAEGYSVSREKKESFPLTVTSAQKNPTAFYLCASSIRSEAFFGQGTRLTVV.

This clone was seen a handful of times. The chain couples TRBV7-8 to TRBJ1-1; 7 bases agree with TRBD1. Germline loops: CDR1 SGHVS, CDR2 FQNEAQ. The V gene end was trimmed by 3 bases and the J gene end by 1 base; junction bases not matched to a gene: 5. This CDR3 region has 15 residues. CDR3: CASSFRGWSNTEAFF. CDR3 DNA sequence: TGTGCCAGCAGCTTCAGGGGGTGGTCGAACACTGAAGCTTTCTTT.

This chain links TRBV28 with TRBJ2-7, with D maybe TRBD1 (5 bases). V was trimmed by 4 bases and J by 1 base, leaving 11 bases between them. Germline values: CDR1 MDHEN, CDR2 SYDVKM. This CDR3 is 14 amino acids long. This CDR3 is CASSSLDTSYEQYF. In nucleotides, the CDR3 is TGTGCCAGCAGTTCCTTGGACACGTCCTACGAGCAGTACTTC.

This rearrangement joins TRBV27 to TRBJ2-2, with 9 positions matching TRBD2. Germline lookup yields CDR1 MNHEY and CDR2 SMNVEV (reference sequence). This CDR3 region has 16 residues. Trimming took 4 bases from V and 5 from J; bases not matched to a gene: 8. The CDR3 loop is CASSWVPRGGTGELFF. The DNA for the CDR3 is TGTGCCAGCAGTTGGGTCCCGCGGGGGGGGACCGGGGAGCTGTTTTTT.

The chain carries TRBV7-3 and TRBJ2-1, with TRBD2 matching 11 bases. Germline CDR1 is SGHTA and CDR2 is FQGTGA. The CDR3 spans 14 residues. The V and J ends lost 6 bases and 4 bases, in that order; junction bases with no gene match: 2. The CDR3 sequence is CASRTSGDYNEQFF. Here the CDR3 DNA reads TGTGCCAGCAGGACTAGCGGGGATTACAATGAGCAGTTCTTC.